The rows below give T cell receptor beta chains drawn from one sample of a study of shared clonotypes between healthy human individuals. Assay used: immunoSEQ multiplex PCR; TCRdb lists only in-frame clones, some missing. The sample lists about a million clones; approximately 77% were seen once. Sequencing was performed on memory CD4+ T cells from PBMCs. These receptor sequences come from a man between 18 and 29 years old in good health. Some clones in this sample may be carry-over from other donors' samples. Each CDR3 is given without its conserved first and last residue. A D gene is named only where the DNA matches it firmly.

d_call j_call v_call cdr3_aa
NA TRBJ2-1 TRBV2 ASSLNEQF
NA TRBJ1-4 TRBV5-1 ASTTGLTEEKLF
NA TRBJ1-2 TRBV19 ASSIGQGGYGYT
TRBD1 TRBJ2-3 TRBV18 ASSPRDRGISDTQY
NA TRBJ1-3 TRBV7-9 ASSLGTGLSGNTIY
TRBD2 TRBJ2-1 TRBV2 ASSVTSGRVHNEQF
TRBD1 TRBJ1-1 TRBV6-1 ASARDRGNTEAF
NA TRBJ1-2 TRBV11-2 ASSLMGAGYGYT
NA TRBJ2-1 TRBV28 ASSLNLKGGQF
NA TRBJ2-6 TRBV18 ASSPTGTTGANVLT
NA TRBJ1-2 TRBV5-4 ASRGGDGYT
NA TRBJ2-7 TRBV28 ASSLAGVEPSYEQY
TRBD2 TRBJ2-1 TRBV28 ASSSFGGGSYNEQF
NA TRBJ2-2 TRBV9 ASSVDLTGELF
NA TRBJ2-7 TRBV5-4 ASSSDSGKQY
NA TRBJ1-2 TRBV5-4 ASSLDRGLYGYT
TRBD1 TRBJ1-1 TRBV4-2 ASSPPGGRTEAF
TRBD1 TRBJ1-2 TRBV20-1 RAGGMGSYT
NA TRBJ2-7 TRBV28 ASSPWGQNYEQY
TRBD2 TRBJ2-2 TRBV7-6 ASSLVGAGGTGELF
NA TRBJ1-1 TRBV7-3 ASSPSGRNTEAF
NA TRBJ2-1 TRBV27 ASSLVSLGEQF
TRBD1 TRBJ1-5 TRBV4-1 ASSSETGGNQPQH
TRBD1 TRBJ1-1 TRBV6-4 ASSLFRGWPEAF
NA TRBJ2-7 TRBV15 ATSRDDTYEQY
TRBD1 TRBJ1-3 TRBV28 ASRPDRVISGNTIY
NA TRBJ1-2 TRBV28 ASSSGPLYGYT
NA TRBJ2-6 TRBV11-2 ASSLARTVNVLT
NA TRBJ2-3 TRBV9 ASSVVFGDTQY
TRBD2 TRBJ2-1 TRBV18 ASSPSGSDEQF
NA TRBJ1-1 TRBV10-3 AISAQTGQNTEAF
TRBD1 TRBJ1-1 TRBV18 ASSLRPGTGMNTEAF
NA TRBJ1-5 TRBV6-6 ASSYGGGDQPQH
TRBD1 TRBJ1-2 TRBV28 ASRQGLYGYT
NA TRBJ1-1 TRBV11-2 ASSLVRTANTEAF
TRBD1 TRBJ1-1 TRBV5-6 ASSPGTGSLKMNTEAF
NA TRBJ2-3 TRBV4-1 ASSQEGVDTQY
TRBD1 TRBJ1-1 TRBV4-1 ASSQGGQRNTEAF